These 10 T cell receptor beta chains were all obtained from the same sample, sequenced in a study of CD8+ T cells in alopecia areata. Following RNA extraction, reverse transcription yielded cDNA that acted as the sequencing template. Repertoires were generated with immunoSEQ multiplex PCR, while TCRdb's copy carries only in-frame clones and drops some. The data contain 90,000 to 100,000 clones, roughly two fifths of them seen just once; the ten biggest clones take up approximately 1.4%. Input material: CD4+ T cells sorted from blood. These receptors were taken from a human donor with alopecia areata.

The sample holds a few counts of this clone. The chain carries TRBV4-1 and TRBJ2-6; 8 bases align to TRBD1. Germline assignment: CDR1 MGHRA and CDR2 YSYEKL. The CDR3 has 17 amino acids. With V trimmed by 4 bases and J by 3 bases, 8 bases remained unmatched. The CDR3 coding sequence is TGCGCCAGCAGCCGCGACCAGGGGGCTGGTGGGGCCAACGTCCTGACTTTC. It encodes CASSRDQGAGGANVLTF.

The chain employs TRBV30 and TRBJ2-7, with 10 nucleotides matching TRBD2. There are 13 residues in the CDR3. The germline gives CDR1 GTSNPN, CDR2 SVGIG (reference sequence). J was trimmed by 5 bases and V by 0 bases; bases with no gene match: 1. CDR3 bases: TGTGCCTGGAGTGTGGGACTAGCGAACGAGCAGTACTTC. This translates into CAWSVGLANEQYF.

The sample holds a few counts of this clone. The V call is TRBV14, the J call TRBJ2-3, with TRBD2 as a possible D gene (5 bases). The CDR3 sequence is 13 residues long. Germline CDR1 SGHDN, CDR2 FVKESK. The ends were cut back, 0 bases at V and 9 bases at J, with 10 bases in the middle. The CDR3 bases are TGTGCCAGCAGCCAAGATTGGACTGGGACGCAGTATTTT. This sequence encodes CASSQDWTGTQYF.

This clone showed up just a few times. The chain uses TRBV7-9 and TRBJ2-1; D unclear. V was clipped by 1 base and J by 0 bases, with 16 bases between them. The CDR3 covers 18 residues. CDR1 and CDR2 from the germline V gene are SEHNR and FQNEAQ (reference sequence). The CDR3 DNA reads TGTGCCAGCAGCTTAGTTTGGGATCACCTCAGCTCCTACAATGAGCAGTTCTTC. It encodes CASSLVWDHLSSYNEQFF.

The rearrangement joins TRBV5-1 to TRBJ2-3, with 8 bases aligning to TRBD2. V trimming: 2 bases; J trimming: 2 bases; junction bases outside the gene matches: 4. This CDR3 comprises 15 residues. Per germline, CDR1 SGHRS and CDR2 YFSETQ. The CDR3 sequence is CASSLSGGSTDTQYF. The CDR3 coding sequence is TGCGCCAGCAGCTTAAGCGGGGGCTCCACAGATACGCAGTATTTT.

V usage is TRBV6-5 and J usage is TRBJ2-7; no firm D call. Trimming cost V 4 bases and J 3 bases, with 7 bases left between them. CDR3 length: 12 residues. Looked up from germline, CDR1 is MNHEY and CDR2 is SVGAGI. The CDR3 sequence is CASSSDLYEQYF. CDR3 bases: TGTGCCAGCAGTTCGGATCTCTACGAGCAGTACTTC.

V usage is TRBV29-1 and J usage is TRBJ1-2; D ambiguous. CDR1 is SQVTM, CDR2 ANQGSEA, per germline. The CDR3 sequence is 10 residues long. Trimming removed 3 bases at V and 4 bases at J, with 3 bases between. CDR3 loop: CSVDSYGYTF. In DNA form, the CDR3 reads TGCAGCGTTGACTCCTATGGCTACACCTTC.

The J gene is TRBJ2-7, the V gene TRBV10-3; either TRBD1 or TRBD2 may supply D (5 bases each). CDR1 is ENHRY, CDR2 SYGVKD, per germline. Trimming cost V 6 bases and J 4 bases, with 16 bases left between them. This CDR3 comprises 14 residues. The CDR3 nucleotides read TGTGCCATCAGCATGCCGGGACGATTTTACGAGCAGTACTTC. It is translated as CAISMPGRFYEQYF.

The chain combines TRBV30 with TRBJ1-4, with D tentatively TRBD1 (5 bases). The V and J ends lost 0 bases and 4 bases respectively, with 9 bases between them. The CDR3 consists of 14 residues. In germline, CDR1 is GTSNPN, CDR2 SVGIG (reference sequence). The CDR3 protein is CAWSVGALNEKLFF. The CDR3 nucleotides read TGTGCCTGGAGTGTTGGGGCCCTTAATGAAAAACTGTTTTTT.

This clone showed up just a few times. V gene TRBV5-6 combines with J gene TRBJ1-4; no firm D call. Trimming removed 1 base at V and 8 bases at J, with 9 bases between. Per the germline V gene, CDR1 is SGHDT and CDR2 is YYEEEE. CDR3 length: 13 amino acids. The CDR3 sequence is CASSLFEREKLFF. The CDR3 DNA reads TGTGCCAGCAGCTTGTTCGAGCGGGAAAAACTGTTTTTT.